This is a list of T cell receptor beta chains from one sample in a study of OX40 agonist ivuxolimab in advanced cancers. Only in-frame clones appear in the TCRdb table, and some are missing; sequencing was by immunoSEQ multiplex PCR. There are tens of thousands of clones in the sample; roughly nine tenths occur only once, and 1% to 1.3% lies in the top ten. The sample in question was CD4+ or CD8+ T cells sorted from blood, obtained in a trial of the OX40 agonist ivuxolimab. Receptors were obtained from an adult with an advanced solid tumor such as melanoma, head and neck, liver or kidney cancer. The CDR3 runs from the conserved cysteine through the conserved F or W. Fields, in order: J gene, V gene, clone size, D gene, CDR3 length, CDR3 DNA, CDR3 protein. D genes are given only for firm matches. Where a row states a size, it is once, few, many or the class of an expanded clone; other rows omit it.

>TRBJ1-5|TRBV6-5|-|-|14
TGTGCCAGCAGTTACGGGGCGAGCAATCAGCCCCAGCATTTT
CASSYGASNQPQHF
>TRBJ2-3|TRBV5-1|-|-|11
TGCGCCAGCATGCGCACAGATACGCAGTATTTT
CASMRTDTQYF
>TRBJ1-5|TRBV28|-|TRBD1|17
TGTGCCAGCAGAAGTCCGCCGGGACAGGGGAGCAATCAGCCCCAGCATTTT
CASRSPPGQGSNQPQHF
>TRBJ2-2|TRBV13|-|TRBD2|15
TGTGCCAGCAGTTTAGCGGGAACTGGTACCGGGGAGCTGTTTTTT
CASSLAGTGTGELFF
>TRBJ1-1|TRBV18|-|-|13
TGTGCCAGCTCACCATTCCGGGACACTGAAGCTTTCTTT
CASSPFRDTEAFF
>TRBJ2-7|TRBV6-5|-|TRBD1|15
TGTGCCACCTCCTACCGGGACAGGGGGTCCTACGAGCAGTACTTC
CATSYRDRGSYEQYF
>TRBJ1-2|TRBV7-9|-|-|12
TGTGCCAGCAGCCTAGATTCGTATGGCTACACCTTC
CASSLDSYGYTF
>TRBJ2-7|TRBV19|-|-|15
TGTGCCAGTAGTCGAGCCTCGGGACTGTTATACGAGCAGTACTTC
CASSRASGLLYEQYF
>TRBJ2-7|TRBV7-9|-|-|13
TGTGCCAGCAGCTTAGGTTGGGACGCCGAGCAGTACTTC
CASSLGWDAEQYF
>TRBJ2-7|TRBV19|-|TRBD1|14
TGTGCCAGTAGTATCGGGACAGGGTCGTACGAGCAGTACTTC
CASSIGTGSYEQYF
>TRBJ1-5|TRBV10-3|-|TRBD1|14
TGTGCCATCAGTGGCAGGGGGCAGGATCAGCCCCAGCATTTT
CAISGRGQDQPQHF
>TRBJ2-2|TRBV9|-|-|15
TGTGCCAGCAGCTCGCGGGCCACGAACACCGGGGAGCTGTTTTTT
CASSSRATNTGELFF
>TRBJ1-2|TRBV19|-|-|13
TGTGCCAGTAAGGGGGGAGCTAACTATGGCTACACCTTC
CASKGGANYGYTF
>TRBJ1-1|TRBV28|-|-|18
TGTGCCAGCAGTTTAGACAATTGGCTTTCCGGTGAAGGAACTGAAGCTTTCTTT
CASSLDNWLSGEGTEAFF
>TRBJ1-2|TRBV6-5|-|-|15
TGTGCCAGCAGTTTCCGGGACACGGCTAACTATGGCTACACCTTC
CASSFRDTANYGYTF
>TRBJ1-1|TRBV7-9|-|TRBD1|15
TGTGCCAGCAGCGCTCGGGACAGGATGAACACTGAAGCTTTCTTT
CASSARDRMNTEAFF
>TRBJ2-5|TRBV10-1|-|TRBD1|15
TGCGCCAGCAGCGGGACAGGGGCAATTGGGGAGACCCAGTACTTC
CASSGTGAIGETQYF
>TRBJ2-7|TRBV28|-|-|10
TGTGCCAGCAGTCGATACGAGCAGTACTTC
CASSRYEQYF
>TRBJ2-7|TRBV5-8|-|-|13
TGTGCCAGCAGAAAGGGACCAACCTACGAGCAGTACTTC
CASRKGPTYEQYF
>TRBJ2-5|TRBV7-9|-|TRBD1|14
TGTGCCAGCATGGACAGGGGGCTGGGAGAGACCCAGTACTTC
CASMDRGLGETQYF
>TRBJ2-2|TRBV7-3|-|-|13
TGTGCCAGCGCACCAAAGAACACCGGGGAGCTGTTTTTT
CASAPKNTGELFF
>TRBJ1-5|TRBV27|-|-|15
TGTGCCAGCAGTTCGAGTTCCGATAGCAATCAGCCCCAGCATTTT
CASSSSSDSNQPQHF
>TRBJ2-7|TRBV28|-|-|16
TGTGCCAGCAGTTTGTACCGACTACCCGTCCCCTACGAGCAGTACTTC
CASSLYRLPVPYEQYF
>TRBJ2-1|TRBV27|once|TRBD1|19
TGTGCCAGCTGCACGTACGTGGGACAGGGGAGTCGGTCCTACAATGAGCAGTTCTTC
CASCTYVGQGSRSYNEQFF
>TRBJ2-3|TRBV18|-|TRBD2|18
TGTGCCAGCTCACCACAACAGTCCGGGACTAGCGCCGCAGATACGCAGTATTTT
CASSPQQSGTSAADTQYF
>TRBJ2-1|TRBV4-2|-|-|17
TGTGCCAGCAGCCAAGGTTCAGAGAGGGCCCCCAACAATGAGCAGTTCTTC
CASSQGSERAPNNEQFF
>TRBJ2-5|TRBV4-2|-|-|14
TGTGCCAGCAGCCAAGAAGTCGGGAGCGAGACCCAGTACTTC
CASSQEVGSETQYF
>TRBJ2-2|TRBV4-1|-|-|14
TGCGCCAGCAGCCCCGACCGGATCACCGGGGAGCTGTTTTTT
CASSPDRITGELFF
>TRBJ1-5|TRBV30|-|-|15
TGTGCCTGGAGTGTACTTGGGACCAACAATCAGCCCCAGCATTTT
CAWSVLGTNNQPQHF
>TRBJ1-3|TRBV28|-|-|15
TGTGCCAGCAGCCCGACTGTTGTGGGAGGAAACACCATATATTTT
CASSPTVVGGNTIYF
>TRBJ2-3|TRBV5-6|-|-|14
TGTGCCAGCAGCTCCGCGAGCGGGACAGATACGCAGTATTTT
CASSSASGTDTQYF
>TRBJ1-1|TRBV25-1|-|TRBD1|16
TGTGCCAGCAGTGTTTGGACAGGGGGGGTGAACACTGAAGCTTTCTTT
CASSVWTGGVNTEAFF
>TRBJ1-1|TRBV15|-|-|13
TGTGCCACCAGCAGAAAGGACGTTCCTAAAGCTTTCTTT
CATSRKDVPKAFF
>TRBJ1-2|TRBV2|-|TRBD1|15
TGTGCCAGCAGTCTCAGACAGGGGGTTAGCTATGGCTACACCTTC
CASSLRQGVSYGYTF
>TRBJ2-5|TRBV5-5|-|TRBD1|15
TGTGCCAGCAGGATCACAGGGGGCGGCCCGGGAACCCAGTACTTC
CASRITGGGPGTQYF
>TRBJ2-2|TRBV5-1|-|-|16
TGCGCCAGCAGCCTGGGACCGACTTTTAACACCGGGGAGCTGTTTTTT
CASSLGPTFNTGELFF
>TRBJ2-7|TRBV6-5|-|-|13
TGTGCCAGCAAGAATAGAAATGCGGGGGAGCAGTACTTC
CASKNRNAGEQYF
>TRBJ2-7|TRBV28|-|-|14
TGTGCCAGCAGCCTAACCGTTGGGTTTTACGAGCAGTACTTC
CASSLTVGFYEQYF
>TRBJ2-2|TRBV7-9|-|TRBD1|18
TGTGCCAGCAGCCGATCACGGTTAGGGACAGAGAACACCGGGGAGCTGTTTTTT
CASSRSRLGTENTGELFF
>TRBJ2-2|TRBV7-9|-|-|13
TGTGCCAGCAGCCGCGGGACCCCCGGGGAGCTGTTTTTT
CASSRGTPGELFF
>TRBJ1-4|TRBV5-1|-|TRBD1|15
TGCGCCAGCAGCTTGGGGGACAGTCATCTGGAAAAACTGTTTTTT
CASSLGDSHLEKLFF
>TRBJ2-3|TRBV2|-|TRBD2|15
TGTGCCAGCAGTACTCGACTAGCCAGCACAGATACGCAGTATTTT
CASSTRLASTDTQYF
>TRBJ2-7|TRBV5-1|once|-|15
TGCGCCAGCAGAGAGCGGGCCGAACTTGCGAGCGAGCAGTACTTC
CASRERAELASEQYF
>TRBJ1-2|TRBV4-3|-|-|14
TGCGCCAGCAGCCAAGATTTTGGGCTTGGCGGCTACACCTTC
CASSQDFGLGGYTF
>TRBJ2-2|TRBV5-1|-|-|15
TGCGCCAGCAGCATGGGGAACTCGGGCACCGGGGAGCTGTTTTTT
CASSMGNSGTGELFF
>TRBJ2-5|TRBV10-3|-|-|14
TGTGCCATCAGTGAGGCGCAGGGGAGTGAGACCCAGTACTTC
CAISEAQGSETQYF
>TRBJ2-3|TRBV6-1|-|-|14
TGTGCCAGCAGGCCGGGCCCTCGGGCAGATACGCAGTATTTT
CASRPGPRADTQYF
>TRBJ2-1|TRBV7-9|-|TRBD2|15
TGTGCCAGCAGCTCCCCCGAGGGAGCGGGAGGGCCCCCGTTCTTC
CASSSPEGAGGPPFF
>TRBJ2-5|TRBV5-1|once|-|14
TGCGCCAGCAGCCTTTCGGGTCCCTCGGAGACCCAGTACTTC
CASSLSGPSETQYF
>TRBJ2-7|TRBV4-1|-|TRBD2|15
TGCGCCAGCAGCCAAATAGCGGGGAGGGGCTACGAGCAGTACTTC
CASSQIAGRGYEQYF
>TRBJ2-2|TRBV10-3|-|TRBD2|18
TGTGCCATCAGTGAGGGGACTAGCGGGAGGGCGAACACCGGGGAGCTGTTTTTT
CAISEGTSGRANTGELFF
>TRBJ1-5|TRBV19|-|-|13
TGTGCCAGTAGTATCCGGGGCAATCAGCCCCAGCATTTT
CASSIRGNQPQHF
>TRBJ2-3|TRBV5-1|-|-|16
TGCGCCAGCAGCCCTCCGACGCGGGGTGGGGCAGATACGCAGTATTTT
CASSPPTRGGADTQYF
>TRBJ1-6|TRBV28|-|-|19
TGTGCCAGCAGTCCCCCGGGGGGGCTATCGTCATCCTATAATTCACCCCTCCACTTT
CASSPPGGLSSSYNSPLHF
>TRBJ1-3|TRBV11-2|-|-|15
TGTGCCAGCACCAAAACCGGACAGTCTGGAAACACCATATATTTT
CASTKTGQSGNTIYF